This TCR beta chain was retrieved from a study of blood T cell repertoires in COVID-19. Unmatched junction bases numbered 12, after V lost 7 bases and J lost 4 bases. Germline V gene sequence: CDR1 MDHEN, CDR2 SYDVKM. CDR3 length: 15 residues. This clone occurred once. Profiled with immunoSEQ multiplex PCR; TCRdb holds only in-frame clones, not every one. The sample carries tens of thousands of clones, over 75% recorded once. The rearrangement uses TRBV28 and TRBJ2-7; 8 bases fit TRBD1. The clonotype originates from a man aged 50 to 59 with active COVID-19. Sequencing input: peripheral blood. CDR3 in amino acids: CASIQTGTGNYEQYF. CDR3 coding DNA: TGTGCCAGCATCCAAACCGGGACAGGAAATTACGAGCAGTACTTC.